This T cell receptor (beta chain) originates from a study of spatial heterogeneity in lung cancer. Study details: There were, on average, more than ten raw-read appearances for each unique TCR and UMI combination. Overall study results and limits: Mutation tallies in tumors tracked expanded intratumoral alpha and beta TCR counts.

TCR cDNA molecules each carried a unique molecular identifier. MiXCR, applied by TCRdb to the 5' RACE reads, yields one record per CDR3 protein. Of under 8,000 distinct CDR3 sequences listed, approximately 12% were seen once; the top ten hold around 23%. Comment on this clonotype: Its antigen is undetermined.

The time point was: sample taken at primary tumor resection. Samples came from 65 to 75 TRACERx patients with untreated early-stage lung cancer. Unsorted whole RNA samples from tumor, nontumor lung or frozen PBMC were sequenced. V was cut by 0 bases and J by 5 bases, with 7 bases left in between. The CDR3 covers 13 residues. The germline V gene encodes CDR1 LGHNA and CDR2 YNFKEQ. This receptor was identified in a male donor with early-stage non-small cell lung cancer. The chain joins TRBV4-2 to TRBJ2-5; unclear D gene. The sequences come from lung tumor tissue, collected at surgery. This chain's CDR3 is CASSQDTEETQYF. The DNA for the CDR3 is TGTGCCAGCAGCCAAGATACGGAGGAGACCCAGTACTTC.